The 2 T cell receptor beta chains listed next were all sequenced from one sample in a study of blood T cell repertoires in COVID-19. TCRdb keeps only in-frame clones here, not all; method: immunoSEQ multiplex PCR. The sample includes some 240,000 clones, around 87% of them seen just once. Sequences were obtained from peripheral blood. These receptors were taken from a man in his 60s who had recovered from COVID-19.

Written as DNA, the CDR3 is TGCGCCAGCAGCTTAAGTACGGGACAGGGCGGCGAGCAGTACTTC. It codes for CASSLSTGQGGEQYF. V usage is TRBV5-1 and J usage is TRBJ2-7; 9 bases align to TRBD1. The CDR3 spans 15 residues. Trimming took 2 bases from V and 6 from J; bases not matched to a gene: 9. CDR1 and CDR2 (germline): SGHRS, YFSETQ.

The V gene is TRBV7-2, the J gene TRBJ2-7, with D perhaps matching TRBD1 (6 bases). The CDR3 contains 12 residues. V lost 4 bases and J 8 bases, leaving 12 bases between the germline ends. The V gene's germline CDR1 is SGHTA and CDR2 FQGNSA. As DNA, the CDR3 is TGTGCCAGCAGCTCACAGGGTTTTAAGCAGTACTTC. This sequence encodes CASSSQGFKQYF.